This T cell receptor beta chain was retrieved from a study of T cell responses to AZD1222 COVID-19 vaccine. Some clones are missing from TCRdb's copy, which holds only in-frame ones; the method was immunoSEQ multiplex PCR. The sample consists of more than 120,000 clones, just over 85% of them appearing once. This CDR3 spans 11 amino acids. Germline CDR1 is SQVTM and CDR2 is ANQGSEA. V was pared by 4 bases and J by 4 bases, with 7 bases between. Points on this clone: Antigen specificity is unknown.

Broader study findings: A rise in Spike-specific TCR breadth and depth followed two AZD1222 doses. Among those given AZD1222, only 5 to 7 were seropositive at baseline. Nearly half of the spike-specific TCRs reportedly recognize variant regions that carry no mutations.

J is TRBJ1-2 and V is TRBV29-1; no reliable D call. This TCR derives from an adult who received the AZD1222 COVID-19 vaccine. This material consisted of peripheral blood, taken 28 days after the second AZD1222 dose. This CDR3 reads CSVGSIYGYTF. The CDR3 DNA reads TGCAGCGTTGGCAGTATCTATGGCTACACCTTC.